Judged by abundance, the clone carrying this TCR beta chain is medium-sized. Its matching antigen is unknown. Patients selected for sequencing had displayed CD8+CD57+ cell expansion by flow cytometry. Blood was sampled before the patients had received any therapy. The data were taken from a study of CD8+CD57+ T cells in acquired aplastic anemia. Study summary: DNA per sorted CD4+ or CD8+ sample ranged roughly 0.19 to 30 ug, averaging roughly 3.3 ug.

The study profiled TCR beta VDJ and CDR3 using genomic DNA as template. TCRdb re-derived calls from the reads in MiXCR, one entry per CDR3 protein. The sample consists of over 150,000 distinct CDR3 sequences, roughly 65% of them appearing once. Germline V gene lookup returns CDR1 ENHRY and CDR2 SYGVKD. Trimming cost V 0 bases and J 8 bases; bases outside gene matches: 14. CDR3 length: 18 amino acids. Study conclusions and caveats: The number of CD8+ CDR3 sequences shared by patients and controls was around 30.

This clonotype originated in a human donor with aplastic anemia. The chain links TRBV10-3 to TRBJ2-2, with 8 positions matching TRBD2. The material sequenced was sorted CD4+, CD8+, or CD8+CD57+ T cells (not recorded which) from PBMCs. CDR3 amino acids: CAISESSSAGGRWGELFF. As DNA, the CDR3 is TGTGCCATCAGTGAGTCGTCGTCGGCGGGGGGTCGATGGGGGGAGCTGTTTTTT.